A selection of T cell receptor beta chains follows, all from one sample in a study of T cell responses to AZD1222 COVID-19 vaccine. Only in-frame clones appear in the TCRdb table, and some are missing; sequencing was by immunoSEQ multiplex PCR. The profile covers some 130,000 clones, with 85% to 95% appearing a single time and roughly 1.7% taken by the ten largest. The sample in question was peripheral blood, obtained on day 0 of AZD1222 vaccination. The receptor source for this set is an adult in good health. Both conserved end residues are part of each CDR3. The order of the fields is CDR3 DNA, CDR3 protein, J gene, V gene, clone size, D gene. A D gene is named only where the DNA matches it firmly. Only part of the rows carry a size: once, few, many, or a class if the clone is expanded.

cdr3_nt: TGTGCCAGCAGTTACACCCCTTTAGGATCTGGGGCCAACGTCCTGACTTTC; cdr3_aa: CASSYTPLGSGANVLTF; j_call: TRBJ2-6; v_call: TRBV6-2/TRBV6-3; clone_size: .; d_call: .
cdr3_nt: TGTGCCTGGAGGGGTGACACCAACACCGGGGAGCTGTTTTTT; cdr3_aa: CAWRGDTNTGELFF; j_call: TRBJ2-2; v_call: TRBV30; clone_size: once; d_call: .
cdr3_nt: TGTGCCACCAGCGAAACCGGGACAGGATACACAGATACGCAGTATTTT; cdr3_aa: CATSETGTGYTDTQYF; j_call: TRBJ2-3; v_call: TRBV24-1; clone_size: few; d_call: TRBD1
cdr3_nt: TGCGCCAGCAGCATGGAGGGGGCAGAATCGTTCACAGATACGCAGTATTTT; cdr3_aa: CASSMEGAESFTDTQYF; j_call: TRBJ2-3; v_call: TRBV5-1; clone_size: .; d_call: .
cdr3_nt: TGTGCCAGCAGTTCCGGGACTAACAATGAGCAGTTCTTC; cdr3_aa: CASSSGTNNEQFF; j_call: TRBJ2-1; v_call: TRBV11-3; clone_size: .; d_call: TRBD2
cdr3_nt: TGTGCCAGTAGTATTTCCAGGGGGCCACGACATCACAATGAGCAGTTCTTC; cdr3_aa: CASSISRGPRHHNEQFF; j_call: TRBJ2-1; v_call: TRBV19; clone_size: .; d_call: TRBD1
cdr3_nt: TGTGCCAGCAGCCCCGCGGCGGGAGCTTATAATTCACCCCTCCACTTT; cdr3_aa: CASSPAAGAYNSPLHF; j_call: TRBJ1-6; v_call: TRBV7-6; clone_size: .; d_call: .
cdr3_nt: TGTGCCAGCAGTTTGTACAGGGAAATATATGGCTACACCTTC; cdr3_aa: CASSLYREIYGYTF; j_call: TRBJ1-2; v_call: TRBV28; clone_size: .; d_call: .
cdr3_nt: TGTGCCAGCTCCGGGGTCTCCTACAATGAGCAGTTCTTC; cdr3_aa: CASSGVSYNEQFF; j_call: TRBJ2-1; v_call: TRBV6-5; clone_size: .; d_call: .
cdr3_nt: TGTGCCAGTAGTATAGGCCCAGGACAGCCCCAGCATTTT; cdr3_aa: CASSIGPGQPQHF; j_call: TRBJ1-5; v_call: TRBV19; clone_size: .; d_call: .
cdr3_nt: TGTGCCTGGAGTGTAGGGCGGGGGCGCCCCGGTTATGGCTACACCTTC; cdr3_aa: CAWSVGRGRPGYGYTF; j_call: TRBJ1-2; v_call: TRBV30; clone_size: .; d_call: .
cdr3_nt: TGTGCCAGCAGCTTATATCCAGGGGCCCAAGAGACCCAGTACTTC; cdr3_aa: CASSLYPGAQETQYF; j_call: TRBJ2-5; v_call: TRBV7-3; clone_size: .; d_call: .
cdr3_nt: TGTGCCAGTAGTACGACCCGGGACAGTGTCTATGGCTACACCTTC; cdr3_aa: CASSTTRDSVYGYTF; j_call: TRBJ1-2; v_call: TRBV19; clone_size: few; d_call: TRBD1
cdr3_nt: TGTGCCAGCAGCGGAACCCAGGGGGACACCGGGGAGCTGTTTTTT; cdr3_aa: CASSGTQGDTGELFF; j_call: TRBJ2-2; v_call: TRBV28; clone_size: .; d_call: TRBD1
cdr3_nt: TGTGCCTGGAACCGGGCATCCCCCCTCTATGGCTACACCTTC; cdr3_aa: CAWNRASPLYGYTF; j_call: TRBJ1-2; v_call: TRBV30; clone_size: .; d_call: .